Below, one TCR beta chain is given with its context. What it recognizes is unknown. The data originate from a study of blood T cells in healthy people across ages. Notes on the study in general: Naive CD4+ cell counts and diversity both ran higher in long-lived than in aged donors. PBMCs left unsorted prevented a conclusive naive versus antigen-experienced comparison.

Researchers isolated at least 7 million PBMCs per sample. CDR1 and CDR2 (germline): SGDLS, YYNGEE. The V end lost 3 bases, the J end lost 1 base, and 13 bases lay between the germline ends. This CDR3 has 15 amino acids. Primers used in a second PCR of about 7 to 11 cycles were a sample-barcoded 5' primer and a J-beta primer mix. CDR3-containing paired-end reads numbering at least 2.5 million came from each sample. TCRdb re-called the 5' RACE reads with MiXCR, one entry per CDR3 protein. The top ten hold 45% to 55% of the sample, which has over 300,000 distinct CDR3 sequences, about 49% seen once. The origin of this receptor is a man in his sixties in good health. The source material was blood. The chain combines TRBV9 with TRBJ1-1, with D maybe TRBD1 (6 bases). CDR3 loop: CASSAQGHKNTEAFF. As DNA, the CDR3 is TGTGCCAGCAGCGCCCAGGGACACAAGAACACTGAAGCTTTCTTT.